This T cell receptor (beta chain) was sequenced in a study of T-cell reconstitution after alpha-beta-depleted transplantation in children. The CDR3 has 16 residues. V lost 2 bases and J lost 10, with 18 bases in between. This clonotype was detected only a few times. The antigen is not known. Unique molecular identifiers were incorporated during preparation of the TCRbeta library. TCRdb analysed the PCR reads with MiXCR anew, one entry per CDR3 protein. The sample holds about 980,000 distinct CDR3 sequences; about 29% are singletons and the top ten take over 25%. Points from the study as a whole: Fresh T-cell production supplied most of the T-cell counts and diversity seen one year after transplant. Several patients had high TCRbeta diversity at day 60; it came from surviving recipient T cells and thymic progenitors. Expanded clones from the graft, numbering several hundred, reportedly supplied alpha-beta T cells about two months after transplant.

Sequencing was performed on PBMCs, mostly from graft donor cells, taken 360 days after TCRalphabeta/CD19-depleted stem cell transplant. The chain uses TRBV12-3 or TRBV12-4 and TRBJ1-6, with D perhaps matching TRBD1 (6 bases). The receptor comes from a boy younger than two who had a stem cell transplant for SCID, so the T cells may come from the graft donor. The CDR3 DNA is TGTGCCAGCAGTTTAAGGCCCGGGGGGCCCGGATCACCCCTCCACTTT. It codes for CASSLRPGGPGSPLHF.